One and the same sample provided the 14 T cell receptor beta chains below, sequenced in a study of control samples from healthy donors and cancer patients. The protocol was immunoSEQ multiplex PCR, while the TCRdb copy is restricted to in-frame clones and leaves out a portion. The data show under 200,000 clones, 88% seen once. The sample comprised blood. The receptors stem from a woman in her 30s in good health.

The table lists this clone with a count of one. The CDR3 loop is CASSLARREYGYTF. The CDR3 coding sequence is TGCGCCAGCAGCTTGGCTCGCAGGGAATATGGCTACACCTTC. V gene TRBV5-1 combines with J gene TRBJ1-2, with D maybe TRBD1 (5 bases). Germline lookup yields CDR1 SGHRS and CDR2 YFSETQ. V shed 0 bases and J shed 5 bases, with 11 bases lying between them. This CDR3 contains 14 residues.

V and J are TRBV10-1 and TRBJ1-3; no firm D call. Trimming took 3 bases from V and 2 from J, leaving 17 bases between them. CDR3 length equals 17 residues. Germline V lookup: CDR1 WNHNN, CDR2 SYGVQD (reference sequence). The CDR3 DNA reads as TGCGCCAGCAGTGAAGGACCGGGAAGATCTCCTGGAAACACCATATATTTT. As protein: CASSEGPGRSPGNTIYF.

This chain links TRBV3-1 (or the pseudogene TRBV3-2) with TRBJ2-3, with D perhaps matching TRBD2 (6 bases). Germline V lookup: CDR1 LGHDT, CDR2 YNNKEL (reference sequence). The V end was cut by 7 bases, the J end by 0 bases, with 14 bases between. The CDR3 is 15 residues long. CDR3 sequence reads: CASTGTPFSTDTQYF. The CDR3 DNA is TGTGCCAGCACCGGGACTCCGTTTAGCACAGATACGCAGTATTTT.

The chain links TRBV7-9 to TRBJ2-7; D is perhaps TRBD2 (5 bases). The CDR3 is made up of 14 amino acids. The ends were cut back, 5 bases at V and 0 bases at J, with 11 bases in the middle. Per the germline V gene, CDR1 is SEHNR and CDR2 is FQNEAQ (reference sequence). CDR3 DNA sequence: TGTGCCAGCAGCCCTCTCCGGGGCTCCTACGAGCAGTACTTC. This translates into CASSPLRGSYEQYF.

The J gene is TRBJ2-2, the V gene TRBV2; possible D gene TRBD2, 6 bases. The CDR3 sequence is 15 residues long. Germline CDR1 SNHLY, CDR2 FYNNEI. The V end lost 7 bases, the J end lost 1 base, and 13 bases lay between the germline ends. The CDR3 DNA follows: TGTGCCAGCACTACGAGGAGGGGGAACACCGGGGAGCTGTTTTTT. It yields the protein CASTTRRGNTGELFF.

The chain carries TRBV7-2 and TRBJ2-1, with 7 nucleotides matching TRBD1. In germline, CDR1 is SGHTA, CDR2 FQGNSA. This CDR3 contains 17 residues. V was pared by 5 bases and J by 2 bases, with 12 bases of the junction left unmatched. The CDR3 bases are TGTGCCAGCAGCCTAAGGTCAGGGGGAAGGCCCTACAATGAGCAGTTCTTC. Protein product: CASSLRSGGRPYNEQFF.

The rearrangement joins TRBV19 to TRBJ1-4, with D perhaps matching TRBD1 (5 bases). There are 16 residues in the CDR3. V was cut by 3 bases and J by 5 bases, with 16 bases left in between. Germline CDR1 is LNHDA and CDR2 is SQIVND (reference sequence). DNA for the CDR3: TGTGCCAGTAGTATTTCAATGGGACGGATAAATGAAAAACTGTTTTTT. Translating it yields CASSISMGRINEKLFF.

This clone was detected once. The V call is TRBV24-1, the J call TRBJ1-5; no clear D gene. V was shortened by 5 bases and J by 10 bases, with 17 bases between the two germline ends. The CDR3 is made up of 14 amino acids. CDR1 is KGHDR, CDR2 SFDVKD, per germline. The CDR3 bases are TGTGCCACCAGTGGAAGTGATTTGAGAAAACCCCAGCATTTT. It specifies CATSGSDLRKPQHF.

This clone was detected once. The chain joins TRBV13 to TRBJ2-5; TRBD2 aligns across 11 bases. Germline CDR1 reads PRHDT; CDR2 reads FYEKMQ (reference sequence). The CDR3 covers 14 residues. Trimming removed 3 bases from V and 3 bases from J; junction bases left unmatched: 0. The CDR3 DNA is TGTGCCAGCAGCTTGACTAGCGGGAAAGAGACCCAGTACTTC. This codes for CASSLTSGKETQYF.

The chain couples TRBV5-1 to TRBJ1-4, with D perhaps TRBD1 (5 bases). Per the germline V gene, CDR1 is SGHRS and CDR2 is YFSETQ. Trimming removed 3 bases from V and 8 bases from J, with 17 bases in between. The length of the CDR3 is 15 residues. This CDR3 reads CASSWGEGPSEKLFF. In nucleotides, the CDR3 is TGCGCCAGCAGCTGGGGGGAGGGGCCGTCCGAAAAACTGTTTTTT.

This rearrangement joins TRBV3-1 (or the pseudogene TRBV3-2) to TRBJ2-3, with 11 bases matching TRBD2. The germline V gene encodes CDR1 LGHDT and CDR2 YNNKEL (reference sequence). The trim removed 2 bases at V and 3 bases at J, leaving 4 bases unmatched. The CDR3 has 16 residues. The CDR3 loop is CASSQNSGRETDTQYF. DNA of the CDR3: TGTGCCAGCAGCCAAAATAGCGGGAGGGAGACAGATACGCAGTATTTT.

This rearrangement joins TRBV5-1 to TRBJ2-5; 10 bases line up with TRBD2. After removal of 1 base from V and 3 bases from J, the junction contained 0 bases not matched to a gene. CDR1 is SGHRS and CDR2 is YFSETQ in the germline V gene. The length of the CDR3 is 14 residues. CDR3 sequence: CASSLTSGEETQYF. For the CDR3, the DNA is TGCGCCAGCAGCTTGACTAGCGGGGAAGAGACCCAGTACTTC.

CDR3 loop: CASSWGGRSFMNTEVSHTEAFF. The CDR3 nucleotides read TGCGCCAGCAGCTGGGGGGGACGGTCCTTTATGAACACTGAAGTTTCGCACACTGAAGCTTTCTTT. V usage is TRBV5-1 and J usage is TRBJ1-1; D may be TRBD1 (5 bases). CDR3 length equals 22 residues. Germline CDR1 is SGHRS and CDR2 is YFSETQ. V was cut by 3 bases and J by 3 bases, with 36 bases left in between.

V usage is TRBV4-2 and J usage is TRBJ2-1; 11 bases match TRBD2. This CDR3 region has 19 residues. V lost 2 bases, J lost 5 bases, and 14 bases stayed unmatched. CDR1 is LGHNA, CDR2 YNFKEQ, per germline. In DNA form, the CDR3 reads TGTGCCAGCAGCCAAATCTACCCCACTAGCGGGAGCCCCAACAATGAGCAGTTCTTC. Residues: CASSQIYPTSGSPNNEQFF.